This section outlines one T cell receptor beta chain sequence together with its context. This sample is part of a study of cytomegalovirus exposure and HLA in healthy donors. A multiplex PCR was run with 60 Vbeta primers and 13 Jbeta primers. TCRdb keeps only in-frame clones here, not all; method: immunoSEQ multiplex PCR. The table has roughly 100,000 clones, roughly four fifths seen once. The CDR3 length is 16 residues. From germline, CDR1 is LGHNT and CDR2 FRNRAP. V was cut by 3 bases and J by 6 bases, with 15 bases left in between. This sequence was found in a female donor in good health and CMV-seropositive. The V gene is TRBV12-5, the J gene TRBJ1-6; tentatively, D is TRBD1 (6 bases). Sequencing was carried out using PBMCs. The CDR3 is CASGFHNRAGNSPLHF. CDR3 coding DNA: TGTGCTAGTGGTTTCCATAACAGGGCAGGTAATTCACCCCTCCACTTT.